The 27 T cell receptor beta chains listed next were all sequenced from one sample in a study of T-cell memory formation after mild COVID-19. Using its own MiXCR run on the 5' RACE reads, TCRdb lists one record per CDR3 protein. The table lists 350,000 to 450,000 distinct CDR3 sequences, 25% to 30% of them singletons. Sequenced material: PBMCs or a T cell subset sorted from them (not recorded which). The receptor source for this set is an adult woman who had mild COVID-19 (a few samples of this study predate the infection). Cell type and time point are not known.

The table lists this clonotype with a few counts. The chain is built from TRBV4-1 and TRBJ2-7, with TRBD2 matching 13 bases. Germline assignment: CDR1 MGHRA and CDR2 YSYEKL. The CDR3 is 16 residues long. V gave up 0 bases and J gave up 3 bases; unmatched junction bases: 2. The CDR3 bases are TGCGCCAGCAGCCAAGAGGGACTAGCGGGGTTCTACGAGCAGTACTTC. This sequence encodes CASSQEGLAGFYEQYF.

The chain joins TRBV12-3 or TRBV12-4 to TRBJ2-5, with TRBD1 identical over 8 bases. The V gene end was trimmed by 4 bases and the J gene end by 2 bases; junction bases not matched to a gene: 9. CDR3 size: 16 residues. The chain's CDR3 is CASSSDRGGPQETQYF. The CDR3 region has the DNA TGTGCCAGCAGTTCTGACAGGGGTGGCCCTCAAGAGACCCAGTACTTC.

This clonotype was seen more than once but under ten times. The chain recombines TRBV11-2 with TRBJ2-1; 9 positions match TRBD1. Trimming cost V 4 bases and J 7 bases; bases outside gene matches: 8. Germline CDR1 and CDR2: SGHAT and FQNNGV. The CDR3 sequence is 15 residues long. The CDR3 nucleotides read TGTGCCAGCAGCTCACCCGGGACAGGGTTGAATGAGCAGTTCTTC. As protein: CASSSPGTGLNEQFF.

The chain is built from TRBV4-1 and TRBJ2-6; 8 bases agree with TRBD1. Trimming at V came to 3 bases and at J to 1 base, leaving 14 bases not matched to a gene. Germline CDR1 and CDR2: MGHRA and YSYEKL. There are 20 residues in the CDR3. CDR3 in amino acids: CASSQEPVGTGPSGANVLTF. The DNA for the CDR3 is TGCGCCAGCAGCCAGGAGCCGGTCGGGACAGGTCCATCTGGGGCCAACGTCCTGACTTTC.

The table lists this clonotype with a few counts. This chain links TRBV3-2 with TRBJ1-5; TRBD1 is taken as the D call from the table, unchecked against the DNA. TRBV3-2 is marked as a pseudogene. The CDR3 consists of 16 residues. In DNA, the CDR3 is TGTGCCAGCAGCCAAGAGGTAGGACATTACAATCAGCCCCAGCATTTT. Protein: CASSQEVGHYNQPQHF.

This clonotype came up once. The chain uses TRBV6-5 and TRBJ2-6; D possibly corresponds to TRBD1 (6 bases). Germline V gene lookup returns CDR1 MNHEY and CDR2 SVGAGI. The CDR3 length is 15 residues. The V end lost 6 bases, the J end lost 1 base, and 10 bases lay between the germline ends. CDR3 sequence reads: CASSLDRSGANVLTF. As DNA, the CDR3 is TGTGCCAGCAGCCTGGACAGATCTGGGGCCAACGTCCTGACTTTC.

The chain uses TRBV24-1 and TRBJ2-2; 8 bases are shared with TRBD2. CDR1 and CDR2 (germline): KGHDR, SFDVKD. The ends lost 5 bases at V and 0 bases at J; junction bases unmatched: 1. The CDR3 is made up of 15 amino acids. Written as DNA, the CDR3 is TGTGCCACCAGTGGTAGCGGGGCGAACACCGGGGAGCTGTTTTTT. It specifies CATSGSGANTGELFF.

The chain links TRBV18 to TRBJ1-2; 7 nucleotides agree with TRBD1. The CDR3 is made up of 15 amino acids. The junction had 3 bases not matched to a gene; V was cut back by 1 base and J by 1 base. Germline V gene sequence: CDR1 KGHSH, CDR2 LQKENI. The CDR3 DNA reads TGTGCCAGCTCACCACTCGGGACAGATAACTATGGCTACACCTTC. This gives the protein CASSPLGTDNYGYTF.

This clonotype has a count of ten or more. This rearrangement joins TRBV9 to TRBJ2-5; D gene ambiguous. Trimming shortened V by 5 bases and J by 3 bases, and 8 bases separated the two germline ends. Germline CDR1 and CDR2: SGDLS and YYNGEE. There are 12 residues in the CDR3. CDR3 sequence: CASRGDEETQYF. The DNA of the CDR3 is TGTGCCAGCAGGGGCGATGAAGAGACCCAGTACTTC.

In DNA form, the CDR3 reads TGTGCCAGCGCAATCAACCCCCACGAGCAGTACTTC. Amino acids: CASAINPHEQYF. This chain joins TRBV6-6 and TRBJ2-7; D is unresolved. The germline CDR1 and CDR2 sequences are MNHNY and SVGAGI (reference sequence). The CDR3 spans 12 residues. The V end lost 8 bases, the J end lost 5 bases, and 13 bases lay between the germline ends.

V is TRBV2 and J is TRBJ2-3; possible D gene TRBD2, 6 bases. CDR3 size: 14 residues. V lost 7 bases and J lost 2, with 13 bases in between. The germline CDR1 and CDR2 sequences are SNHLY and FYNNEI. In DNA, the CDR3 is TGTGCCAGCACCGGCGGGGACCCCACAGATACGCAGTATTTT. It specifies CASTGGDPTDTQYF.

This clonotype was seen only a few times. The V gene is TRBV20-1, the J gene TRBJ2-1, with 12 bases fitting TRBD2. After removal of 1 base from V and 9 bases from J, the junction contained 10 bases not matched to a gene. This CDR3 region has 16 residues. Germline CDR1 is DFQATT and CDR2 is SNEGSKA (reference sequence). The CDR3 loop is CSARASGRAGRSEQFF. The CDR3 DNA sequence: TGCAGTGCTAGAGCTAGCGGGAGGGCCGGTCGTAGTGAGCAGTTCTTC.

The V call is TRBV6-5, the J call TRBJ1-2; no definite D call. Trimming left V 5 bases short and J 7 bases short, with 20 bases between. The germline V gene has CDR1 MNHEY and CDR2 SVGAGI. The CDR3 loop spans 15 amino acids. CDR3 region: CASSLTSSGAVGYTF. CDR3 DNA sequence: TGTGCCAGCAGTCTAACCTCCTCGGGCGCGGTTGGCTACACCTTC.

The rearrangement uses TRBV30 and TRBJ2-7, with a weak D call TRBD2 (5 bases). Deletions cut 0 bases from V and 5 bases from J, with 8 bases between. Germline CDR1 reads GTSNPN; CDR2 reads SVGIG (reference sequence). The CDR3 has 12 residues. The CDR3 reads CAWSVGLDEQYF. The DNA for the CDR3 is TGTGCCTGGAGTGTAGGACTTGACGAGCAGTACTTC.

The CDR3 nucleotides are TGTGCCAGCAGTTTAGCGGGAGTGAGGGAGACCCAGTACTTC. This codes for CASSLAGVRETQYF. The chain joins TRBV6-5 to TRBJ2-5; 9 bases agree with TRBD2. The CDR3 totals 14 residues. Germline V gene sequence: CDR1 MNHEY, CDR2 SVGAGI. The ends lost 4 bases at V and 5 bases at J; junction bases unmatched: 5.

The chain combines TRBV6-5 with TRBJ1-1, with TRBD1 as a possible D gene (5 bases). Deletions cut 6 bases from V and 4 bases from J, with 15 bases between. The germline gives CDR1 MNHEY, CDR2 SVGAGI. This CDR3 is built from 14 residues. This CDR3 reads CASRTDRSRTEAFF. The CDR3 DNA follows: TGTGCCAGCAGAACAGACAGATCCCGCACTGAAGCTTTCTTT.

The V gene is TRBV5-6, the J gene TRBJ2-3; D remains unclear. Per germline, CDR1 SGHDT and CDR2 YYEEEE. V lost 4 bases and J lost 1, with 10 bases in between. The CDR3 spans 14 residues. CDR3 sequence reads: CASSGPPRTDTQYF. DNA of the CDR3: TGTGCCAGCAGCGGGCCCCCACGCACAGATACGCAGTATTTT.

This clonotype was picked up a small number of times. This chain connects TRBV9 to TRBJ1-3; unclear D gene. Per germline, CDR1 SGDLS and CDR2 YYNGEE. The CDR3 is made up of 15 amino acids. V was trimmed by 3 bases and J by 0 bases, leaving 10 bases between them. CDR3 residues: CASSAKVNSGNTIYF. In DNA, the CDR3 is TGTGCCAGCAGCGCCAAGGTGAACTCTGGAAACACCATATATTTT. The full variable domain, with the rest looked up from reference TRBV9 and TRBJ1-3, is DSGVTQTPKHLITATGQRVTLRCSPRSGDLSVYWYQQSLDQGLQFLIQYYNGEERAKGNILERFSAQQFPDLHSELNLSSLELGDSALYFCASSAKVNSGNTIYFGEGSWLTVV.

Here the CDR3 reads CASSLEGRLAGVYNEQFF. In nucleotides, the CDR3 is TGTGCCAGCAGCTTAGAGGGCCGACTAGCGGGAGTCTACAATGAGCAGTTCTTC. This chain connects TRBV7-2 to TRBJ2-1, with 12 nucleotides matching TRBD2. CDR1 and CDR2 from the germline V gene are SGHTA and FQGNSA. This CDR3 is 18 amino acids long. With V trimmed by 1 base and J by 3 bases, 7 bases remained unmatched.

This clonotype was observed many times. The rearrangement joins TRBV7-2 to TRBJ2-1; a weak D match, TRBD2 (6 bases). Germline values: CDR1 SGHTA, CDR2 FQGNSA. This CDR3 has 14 residues. Trimming shortened V by 3 bases and J by 8 bases, and 14 bases separated the two germline ends. DNA of the CDR3: TGTGCCAGCAGCTTCTGGACTACCCGCGATGAGCAGTTCTTC. As protein: CASSFWTTRDEQFF.

The chain joins TRBV6-2 or TRBV6-3 to TRBJ2-7; 8 bases are shared with TRBD2. V lost 3 bases to trimming and J lost 0 bases; unmatched junction nucleotides: 7. Germline lookup yields CDR1 MNHEY and CDR2 SVGEGT. The CDR3 loop spans 16 amino acids. The CDR3 is CASSYSRGRTSYEQYF. CDR3 DNA: TGTGCCAGCAGTTATAGTCGCGGGAGGACCTCCTACGAGCAGTACTTC.

Only a few counts were recorded for this clonotype. The chain has TRBV25-1 and TRBJ2-7; D perhaps matches TRBD2 (6 bases). Germline values: CDR1 MGHDK, CDR2 SYGVNS. This CDR3 has 14 amino acids. V gave up 1 base and J gave up 3 bases, with 10 bases separating them. The chain's CDR3 is CASSESGVNYEQYF. CDR3 DNA sequence: TGTGCCAGCAGTGAATCGGGGGTCAACTACGAGCAGTACTTC.

This rearrangement joins TRBV5-1 to TRBJ2-3; 7 bases match TRBD1. After removal of 1 base from V and 1 base from J, the junction contained 9 bases not matched to a gene. The CDR3 runs to 17 residues. Germline assignment: CDR1 SGHRS and CDR2 YFSETQ. This chain's CDR3 is CASSLWQRTGGTDTQYF. Written as DNA, the CDR3 is TGCGCCAGCAGCTTGTGGCAGAGGACAGGTGGCACAGATACGCAGTATTTT.

The V call is TRBV28, the J call TRBJ2-3, with a tentative D call TRBD2 (6 bases). CDR3 length equals 16 residues. The germline CDR1 and CDR2 sequences are MDHEN and SYDVKM. The ends were cut back, 4 bases at V and 3 bases at J, with 17 bases in the middle. The CDR3 reads CASSSEPGLFTDTQYF. In DNA form, the CDR3 reads TGTGCCAGCAGTTCCGAGCCGGGACTCTTTACAGATACGCAGTATTTT.

The chain has TRBV7-8 and TRBJ2-1; 8 positions match TRBD2. Germline CDR1 and CDR2: SGHVS and FQNEAQ. V lost 4 bases, J lost 2 bases, and 13 bases stayed unmatched. This CDR3 region has 18 residues. The CDR3 DNA sequence: TGTGCCAGCAGCTCCGCGTTAGAGCGGGGGAGGGCCTACAATGAGCAGTTCTTC. Translated, it gives CASSSALERGRAYNEQFF.

This chain joins TRBV11-3 and TRBJ2-1; possibly TRBD2 for D (7 bases). Trimming removed 2 bases from V and 0 bases from J, with 14 bases in between. The CDR3 runs 17 residues. From germline, CDR1 is SGHNT and CDR2 YENEEA. For the CDR3, the DNA is TGTGCCAGCAGCTTAATGGGGGGGCGCAGCTCCTACAATGAGCAGTTCTTC. Amino acid sequence: CASSLMGGRSSYNEQFF.

This rearrangement joins TRBV5-5 to TRBJ1-1; D remains ambiguous. V lost 4 bases and J 1 base, leaving 11 bases between the germline ends. This CDR3 contains 14 residues. Germline V gene sequence: CDR1 SGHKS, CDR2 YYEKEE (reference sequence). Here the CDR3 reads CASSLRAPNTEAFF. The CDR3 DNA reads TGTGCCAGCAGCCTCCGGGCCCCGAACACTGAAGCTTTCTTT.